The rows below give T cell receptor beta chains drawn from one sample of a study of cytomegalovirus exposure and HLA in healthy donors. The data were produced by immunoSEQ multiplex PCR, yet TCRdb's version contains in-frame clones alone and is incomplete. The sample lists fewer than 200,000 clones; 68% were seen once. Specimen: PBMCs. The receptors were gathered from a man in his fifties or sixties in good health and CMV-seronegative. CDR3s include the opening cysteine and the closing phenylalanine or tryptophan. The D gene is left open where the match is weak. Size tells how often a clone was seen (once, few, many) or the class of an expanded clone, and some rows leave it out.

d_call	j_call	clone_size	v_call	cdr3_nt	cdr3_aa
.	TRBJ1-1	.	TRBV5-1	TGCGCCAGCAGCTTGGTGGCGGTCATGAGCACTGAAGCTTTCTTT	CASSLVAVMSTEAFF
.	TRBJ1-1	.	TRBV7-9	TGTGCCAGCAGCTTAGCGGAGGGAACGAACACTGAAGCTTTCTTT	CASSLAEGTNTEAFF
.	TRBJ2-2	.	TRBV7-3	TGTGCCAGCAGCCCTACGCCTCGAGGGACCGGGGAGCTGTTTTTT	CASSPTPRGTGELFF
TRBD1	TRBJ1-3	.	TRBV5-1	TGCGCCAGCAGCTTTAATCAGGGGGATGGAAACACCATATATTTT	CASSFNQGDGNTIYF
TRBD2	TRBJ2-1	.	TRBV4-3	TGCGCCAGCAGCCAAGAAGTCAAGCGGGGGTCCTACAATGAGCAGTTCTTC	CASSQEVKRGSYNEQFF
.	TRBJ1-5	few	TRBV4-2	TGTGCCAGCAGCCAAGAAAAGGGGGGGGCCCAGCCCCAGCATTTT	CASSQEKGGAQPQHF
.	TRBJ2-3	once	TRBV7-9	TGTGCCAGCAGCTTCGTATGGGCTTTATCCACAGATATGCAGTATTTT	CASSFVWALSTDMQYF
TRBD1	TRBJ1-1	.	TRBV2	TGTGCCAGCTCCAGACAGGGGGGGTTTGATGAAGCTTTCTTT	CASSRQGGFDEAFF
TRBD2	TRBJ2-3	.	TRBV5-4	TGTGCCAGCAGCCAAAGACTAGCGACACGGGTTACAGATACGCAGTATTTT	CASSQRLATRVTDTQYF
.	TRBJ1-2	.	TRBV7-3	TGTGCCAGCAGCTTATATACAGGAGATGGCTACACCTTC	CASSLYTGDGYTF
TRBD1	TRBJ1-6	few	TRBV11-2	TGTGCCAGCAGTCTCCAGGGGGCGGATTCACCCCTCCACTTT	CASSLQGADSPLHF